This T cell receptor beta chain was sequenced in a study of cytomegalovirus exposure and HLA in healthy donors. Study context: Around 180 million T cells yielded 100 million to 130 million unique TCR beta sequences, as an earlier analysis found.

Trimming removed 4 bases at V and 8 bases at J, with 17 bases between. Germline lookup yields CDR1 MDHEN and CDR2 SYDVKM. CDR3 length equals 15 residues. Notes on the study in general: One variant, a missense change in DCLRE1C, was linked in a later analysis to TCR beta V- and J-gene trimming. Most observed TCR sequences were rare, whereas some public TCRs were detected in many donors.

Points on this clone: Its antigen is unidentified.

Amplification used 60 Vbeta primers and 13 Jbeta primers. The assay was immunoSEQ multiplex PCR, and TCRdb's table has in-frame clones only and misses some. The table has 150,000 to 200,000 clones, roughly 72% seen once; the top ten hold approximately 1%. The chain has TRBV28 and TRBJ1-4; D possibly corresponds to TRBD1 (6 bases). This TCR was sampled from a woman between 40 and 55 years old in good health and CMV-seronegative. The material sequenced was PBMCs. The CDR3 DNA sequence: TGTGCCAGCAGTTCCTCAGGGGCCCGGAAAGAAAAACTGTTTTTT. It encodes CASSSSGARKEKLFF.